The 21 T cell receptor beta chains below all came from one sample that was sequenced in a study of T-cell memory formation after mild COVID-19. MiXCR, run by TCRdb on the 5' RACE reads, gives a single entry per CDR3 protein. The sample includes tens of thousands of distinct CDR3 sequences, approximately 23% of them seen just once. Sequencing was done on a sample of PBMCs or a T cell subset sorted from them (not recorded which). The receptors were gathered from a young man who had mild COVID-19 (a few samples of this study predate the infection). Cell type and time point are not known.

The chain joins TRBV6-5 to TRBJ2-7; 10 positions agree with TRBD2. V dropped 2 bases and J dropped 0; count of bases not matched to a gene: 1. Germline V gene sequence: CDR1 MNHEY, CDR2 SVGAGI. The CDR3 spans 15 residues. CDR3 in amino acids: CASSYPSGGSYEQYF. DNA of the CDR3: TGTGCCAGCAGTTACCCTAGCGGGGGCTCCTACGAGCAGTACTTC.

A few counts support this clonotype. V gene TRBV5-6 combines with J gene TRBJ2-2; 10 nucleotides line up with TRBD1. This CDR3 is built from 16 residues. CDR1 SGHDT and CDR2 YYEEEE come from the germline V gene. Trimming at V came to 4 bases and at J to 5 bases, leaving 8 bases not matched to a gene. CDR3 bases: TGTGCCAGCAGCGCGGTCAGGACAGGGGGAACCGGGGAGCTGTTTTTT. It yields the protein CASSAVRTGGTGELFF.

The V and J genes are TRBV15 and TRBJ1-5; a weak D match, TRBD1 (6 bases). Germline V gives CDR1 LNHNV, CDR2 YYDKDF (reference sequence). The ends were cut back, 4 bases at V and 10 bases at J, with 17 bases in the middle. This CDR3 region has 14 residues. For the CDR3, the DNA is TGTGCCACCAGCAAGACCGGGGGCCCCCAACCCCAGCATTTT. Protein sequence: CATSKTGGPQPQHF.

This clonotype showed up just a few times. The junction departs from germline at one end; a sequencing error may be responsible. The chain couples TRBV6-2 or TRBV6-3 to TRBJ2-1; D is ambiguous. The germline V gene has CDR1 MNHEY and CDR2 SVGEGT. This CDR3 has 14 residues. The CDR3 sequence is CASSYSGPNNEQFF. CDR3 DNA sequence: TGTGCCAGCAGCTACTCCGGGCCGAACAATGAGCAGTTCTTC.

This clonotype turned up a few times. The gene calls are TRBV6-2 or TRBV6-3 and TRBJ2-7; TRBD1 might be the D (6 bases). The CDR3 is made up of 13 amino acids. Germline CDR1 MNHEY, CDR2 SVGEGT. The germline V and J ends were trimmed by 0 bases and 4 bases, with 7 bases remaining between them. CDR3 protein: CASSYSDSYEQYV. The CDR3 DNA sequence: TGTGCCAGCAGTTACTCGGACAGTTACGAGCAGTACGTC.

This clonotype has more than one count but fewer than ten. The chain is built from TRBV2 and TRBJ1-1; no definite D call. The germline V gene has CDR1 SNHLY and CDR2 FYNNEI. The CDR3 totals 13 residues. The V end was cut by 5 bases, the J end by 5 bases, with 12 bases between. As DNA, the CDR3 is TGTGCCAGCAGTCAGGCTCCGGCAACTGAAGCTTTCTTT. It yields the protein CASSQAPATEAFF.

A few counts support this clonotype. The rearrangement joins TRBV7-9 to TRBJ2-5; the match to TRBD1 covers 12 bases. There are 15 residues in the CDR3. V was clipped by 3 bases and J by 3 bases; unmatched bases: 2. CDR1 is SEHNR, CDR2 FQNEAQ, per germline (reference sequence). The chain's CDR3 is CASSLGQGAEETQYF. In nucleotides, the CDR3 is TGTGCCAGCAGCTTGGGACAGGGGGCCGAAGAGACCCAGTACTTC.

In DNA form, the CDR3 reads TGTGCCAGCAGCTTCAAGGGACAGGGCTCCTACGAGCAGTACGTC. Translating gives CASSFKGQGSYEQYV. The chain couples TRBV7-8 to TRBJ2-7; 9 bases match TRBD1. The CDR3 has 15 residues. The germline CDR1 and CDR2 sequences are SGHVS and FQNEAQ. With 3 bases clipped from V and 0 bases from J, the junction kept 3 bases outside the gene matches.

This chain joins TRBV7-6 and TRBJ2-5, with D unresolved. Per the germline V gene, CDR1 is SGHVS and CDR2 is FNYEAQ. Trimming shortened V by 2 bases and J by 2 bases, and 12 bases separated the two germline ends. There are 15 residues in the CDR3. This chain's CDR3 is CASSLWAPDQETQYF. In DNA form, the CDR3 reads TGTGCCAGCAGCTTATGGGCGCCGGATCAAGAGACCCAGTACTTC.

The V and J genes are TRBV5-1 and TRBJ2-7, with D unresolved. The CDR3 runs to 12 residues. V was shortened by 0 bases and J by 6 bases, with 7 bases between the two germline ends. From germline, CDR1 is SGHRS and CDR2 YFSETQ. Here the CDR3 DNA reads TGCGCCAGCAGCTTGGGACTTATCGAGCAGTACGTC. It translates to CASSLGLIEQYV.

The CDR3 sequence is CSALGTESSGNTIYF. In nucleotides, the CDR3 is TGCAGTGCTCTAGGTACAGAGAGCTCTGGAAACACCATATATTTT. This chain links TRBV20-1 with TRBJ1-3; D ambiguous. The CDR3 is 15 amino acids. Trimming removed 5 bases at V and 0 bases at J, with 14 bases between. CDR1 is DFQATT, CDR2 SNEGSKA, per germline (reference sequence).

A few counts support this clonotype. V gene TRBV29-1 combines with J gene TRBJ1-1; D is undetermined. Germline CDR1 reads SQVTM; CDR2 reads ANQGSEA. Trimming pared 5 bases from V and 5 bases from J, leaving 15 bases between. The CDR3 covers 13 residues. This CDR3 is CSVPQPLGTEAFF. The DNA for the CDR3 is TGCAGCGTTCCTCAACCTCTGGGGACTGAAGCTTTCTTT.

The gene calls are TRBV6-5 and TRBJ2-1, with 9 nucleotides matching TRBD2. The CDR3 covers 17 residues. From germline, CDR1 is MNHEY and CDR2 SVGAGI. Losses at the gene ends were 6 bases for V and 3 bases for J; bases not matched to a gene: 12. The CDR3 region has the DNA TGTGCCAGCAGCCCTGAGACGGCGGGGGGGCTCTACAATGAGCAGTTCTTC. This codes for CASSPETAGGLYNEQFF.

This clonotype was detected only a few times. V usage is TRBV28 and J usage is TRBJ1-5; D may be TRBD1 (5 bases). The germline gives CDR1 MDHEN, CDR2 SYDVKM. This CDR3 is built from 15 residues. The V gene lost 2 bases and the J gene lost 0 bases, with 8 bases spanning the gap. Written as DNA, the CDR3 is TGTGCCAGCAGTTTAGTAGGGGATAGCAATCAGCCCCAGCATTTT. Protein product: CASSLVGDSNQPQHF.

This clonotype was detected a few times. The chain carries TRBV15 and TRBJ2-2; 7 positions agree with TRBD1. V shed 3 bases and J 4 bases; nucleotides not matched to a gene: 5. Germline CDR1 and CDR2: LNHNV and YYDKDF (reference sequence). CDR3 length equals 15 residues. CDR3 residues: CATSSGQAATGELFF. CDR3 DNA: TGTGCCACCAGCAGCGGACAGGCGGCCACCGGGGAGCTGTTTTTT. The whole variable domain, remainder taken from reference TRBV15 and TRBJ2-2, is DAMVIQNPRYQVTQFGKPVTLSCSQTLNHNVMYWYQQKSSQAPKLLFHYYDKDFNNEADTPDNFQSRRPNTSFCFLDIRSPGLGDTAMYLCATSSGQAATGELFFGEGSRLTVL.

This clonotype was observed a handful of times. CDR3 nucleotides: TGCGCCAGCAGCCAAGAACTAGGTCCTTCCTACGAGCAGTACGTC. The encoded protein is CASSQELGPSYEQYV. This rearrangement joins TRBV4-3 to TRBJ2-7; D might be TRBD2 (5 bases). Germline CDR1 is LGHNA and CDR2 is YSLEER. The CDR3 consists of 15 residues. V was cut by 0 bases and J by 1 base, with 10 bases left in between.

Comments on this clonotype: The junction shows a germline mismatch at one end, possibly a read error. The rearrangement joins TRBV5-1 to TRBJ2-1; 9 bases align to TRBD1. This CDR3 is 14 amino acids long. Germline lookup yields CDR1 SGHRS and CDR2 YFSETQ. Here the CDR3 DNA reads TGCGCCAGCAGCCTAGGGACAGGGAGCAATAAGCAGTTCTTC. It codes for CASSLGTGSNKQFF.

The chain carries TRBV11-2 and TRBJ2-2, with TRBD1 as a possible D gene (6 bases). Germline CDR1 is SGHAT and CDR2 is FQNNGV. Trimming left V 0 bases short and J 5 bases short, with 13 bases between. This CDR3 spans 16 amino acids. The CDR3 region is CASSLEWGPLTGELFF. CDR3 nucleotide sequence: TGTGCCAGCAGCTTAGAATGGGGGCCATTAACCGGGGAGCTGTTTTTT.

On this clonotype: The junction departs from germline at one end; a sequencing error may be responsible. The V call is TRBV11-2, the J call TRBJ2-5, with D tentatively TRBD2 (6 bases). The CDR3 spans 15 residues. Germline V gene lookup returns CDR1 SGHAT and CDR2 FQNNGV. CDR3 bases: TGTTCCAGCAGCCCCCCCGCCGGGGGCCAAGAGACCCAGTACTTC. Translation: CSSSPPAGGQETQYF.

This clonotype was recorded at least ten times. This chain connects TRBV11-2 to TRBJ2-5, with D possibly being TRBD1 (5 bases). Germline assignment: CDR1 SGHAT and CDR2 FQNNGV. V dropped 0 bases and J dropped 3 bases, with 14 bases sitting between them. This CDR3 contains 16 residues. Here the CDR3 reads CASSLDNRAREETQYF. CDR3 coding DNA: TGTGCCAGCAGCTTAGATAATAGGGCCAGGGAAGAGACCCAGTACTTC.

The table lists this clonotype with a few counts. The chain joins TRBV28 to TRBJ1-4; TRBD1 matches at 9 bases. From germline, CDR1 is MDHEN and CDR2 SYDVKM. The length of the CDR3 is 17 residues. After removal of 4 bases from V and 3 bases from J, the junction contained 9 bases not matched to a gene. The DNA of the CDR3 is TGTGCCAGCAGTTCACGGGACAGGGTCATCTCTAATGAAAAACTGTTTTTT. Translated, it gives CASSSRDRVISNEKLFF.